The T cell receptor (beta chain) under discussion was sequenced for a study of radiation and T cells in renal cell carcinoma. The treatment is: 15 Gy SBRT to primary tumor, nephrectomy 4 weeks later. Nephrectomy followed 15 Gy stereotactic body radiation by 4 weeks. For this clone: Its antigen remains unidentified.

Measured with immunoSEQ multiplex PCR; TCRdb has only the in-frame clones, and not every one. Of nearly 20,000 clones in the sample, around two thirds are singletons; the top ten hold approximately 13%. Germline V gene data show CDR1 as MNHEY and CDR2 as SVGAGI. CDR3 size: 13 residues. V lost 0 bases and J lost 6, with 8 bases in between. Study-wide results and limits: Dominant CDR3 motifs occupied more repertoire in irradiated than control tumors.

Here the sequenced sample was tumor tissue, taken from a patient whose treatment included radiotherapy and nephrectomy. This receptor was taken from a woman aged 70 to 79 with renal cell carcinoma. The chain carries TRBV6-5 and TRBJ1-1; D gene uncertain. The CDR3 loop is CASSYSSGPEAFF. Here the CDR3 DNA reads TGTGCCAGCAGTTACTCGAGTGGTCCTGAAGCTTTCTTT.